The 31 T cell receptor beta chains below all came from one sample that was sequenced in a study of blood T cells in healthy people across ages. The authors ran a second PCR of roughly 6 to 12 cycles using a sample-barcoded 5' primer and a J-beta primer mix. TCRdb fed the 5' RACE reads into MiXCR, producing one record per CDR3 protein. This sample carries roughly 800,000 distinct CDR3 sequences, around a quarter of them seen once, and the ten largest clones take 9.4%. These data were also reused for a study on T cells of mothers and their children.

Sequencing was carried out using blood. All receptors come from a boy aged 5-17 years in good health.

This clonotype was picked up a small number of times. DNA of the CDR3: TGCAGCGTTAGGGACGCAACTAATGAAAAACTGTTTTTT. This encodes CSVRDATNEKLFF. The V call is TRBV29-1, the J call TRBJ1-4; D may be TRBD1 (5 bases). CDR3 length equals 13 residues. Trimming removed 5 bases at V and 0 bases at J, with 7 bases between. The germline V gene has CDR1 SQVTM and CDR2 ANQGSEA. The full variable domain, rest sourced from reference TRBV29-1 and TRBJ1-4, is SAVISQKPSRDICQRGTSLTIQCQVDSQVTMMFWYRQQPGQSLTLIATANQGSEATYESGFVIDKFPISRPNLTFSTLTVSNMSPEDSSIYLCSVRDATNEKLFFGSGTQLSVL.

This clonotype has just a few counts. The chain links TRBV24-1 to TRBJ1-2; D not resolved. There are 12 residues in the CDR3. V lost 5 bases and J lost 2, with 5 bases in between. From germline, CDR1 is KGHDR and CDR2 SFDVKD. Here the CDR3 reads CATSAGNYGYTF. The CDR3 DNA sequence: TGTGCCACCAGTGCTGGGAACTATGGCTACACCTTC.

This clonotype was picked up a small number of times. The gene calls are TRBV15 and TRBJ2-5; D unclear. TRBJ2-7 matches the DNA end more closely, so the J call is doubtful. The CDR3 runs to 13 residues. The germline gives CDR1 LNHNV, CDR2 YYDKDF (reference sequence). The CDR3 here is CATSFAGSYEQYF. The CDR3 nucleotides are TGTGCCACCAGCTTCGCTGGGTCCTACGAGCAGTACTTC.

The gene calls are TRBV12-3 or TRBV12-4 and TRBJ1-3; D call uncertain. The V and J ends lost 7 bases and 6 bases respectively, with 7 bases between them. The CDR3 has 11 residues. CDR3 coding DNA: TGTGCCAGCAAATCGTTAAACACCATATATTTT. As protein: CASKSLNTIYF.

This clonotype turned up a few times. J is TRBJ2-6 and V is TRBV7-9; the match to TRBD1 covers 9 bases. Per germline, CDR1 SEHNR and CDR2 FQNEAQ (reference sequence). Trimming removed 8 bases from V and 0 bases from J; junction bases left unmatched: 5. The CDR3 covers 16 residues. CDR3: CASGSTGGSGANVLTF. CDR3 bases: TGTGCCAGCGGTTCGACAGGGGGCTCTGGGGCCAACGTCCTGACTTTC.

This clonotype showed up just a few times. V is TRBV6-5 and J is TRBJ2-7; 7 bases are shared with TRBD1. After removal of 0 bases from V and 6 bases from J, the junction contained 2 bases not matched to a gene. The V gene's germline CDR1 is MNHEY and CDR2 SVGAGI. The CDR3 runs to 13 residues. The CDR3 DNA reads TGTGCCAGCAGTTACTCGGCAGGGGGCGAGCAGTACTTC. Protein product: CASSYSAGGEQYF.

This clonotype was seen a few times. The chain joins TRBV12-3 or TRBV12-4 to TRBJ1-2; D ambiguous. Deletions cut 6 bases from V and 4 bases from J, with 12 bases between. The CDR3 is 13 residues long. CDR3 amino acids: CASSPGRTYGYTF. CDR3 in DNA: TGTGCCAGCAGCCCTGGACGGACCTATGGCTACACCTTC.

This clonotype was counted many times. The chain couples TRBV5-1 to TRBJ2-2, with TRBD1 identical over 9 bases. J was trimmed by 4 bases and V by 4 bases; bases with no gene match: 5. CDR1 and CDR2 from the germline V gene are SGHRS and YFSETQ. CDR3 length: 15 amino acids. DNA for the CDR3: TGCGCCAGCAGCACACAGGGGGCGAGCACCGGGGAGCTGTTTTTT. Protein sequence: CASSTQGASTGELFF.

This clonotype has more than one count but fewer than ten. V and J are TRBV20-1 and TRBJ2-3, with 9 bases fitting TRBD2. Trimming removed 0 bases from V and 6 bases from J; junction bases left unmatched: 10. The germline CDR1 and CDR2 sequences are DFQATT and SNEGSKA (reference sequence). CDR3 length: 16 amino acids. In DNA form, the CDR3 reads TGCAGTGCTAGAGACCTGATAGCGGGGGAAGTCGATACGCAGTATTTT. Its protein is CSARDLIAGEVDTQYF.

This clonotype was seen a handful of times. The rearrangement links TRBV12-3 or TRBV12-4 to TRBJ2-7; 10 bases align to TRBD1. J was trimmed by 5 bases and V by 4 bases; bases with no gene match: 5. The CDR3 totals 14 residues. DNA for the CDR3: TGTGCCAGCAGTTACGGACAGGGGGGTGACGAGCAGTACTTC. Translation: CASSYGQGGDEQYF.

This rearrangement joins TRBV27 to TRBJ1-2, with 8 bases matching TRBD1. Germline CDR1 and CDR2: MNHEY and SMNVEV (reference sequence). J gave up 5 bases and V 1 base, and 9 bases lay outside the gene matches. CDR3 length equals 16 residues. The CDR3 loop is CASSLWAGGEEYGYTF. The CDR3 DNA is TGTGCCAGCAGTTTATGGGCAGGGGGCGAAGAATATGGCTACACCTTC.

The genes are TRBV5-1 and TRBJ2-1; no clear D gene. The CDR3 spans 16 residues. CDR1 and CDR2 (germline): SGHRS, YFSETQ. Deletions cut 4 bases from V and 9 bases from J, with 23 bases between. The CDR3, as DNA: TGCGCCAGCAGCCTGTCTGGTGGGCCCCTGACCGGTGAGCAGTTCTTC. Its protein is CASSLSGGPLTGEQFF.

The chain carries TRBV13 and TRBJ2-7, with D unresolved. The CDR3 has 12 amino acids. The V end was cut by 5 bases, the J end by 0 bases, with 5 bases between. From germline, CDR1 is PRHDT and CDR2 FYEKMQ (reference sequence). In DNA, the CDR3 is TGTGCCAGCAGCCAGACCTCCTACGAGCAGTACTTC. Its translation: CASSQTSYEQYF.

The J gene is TRBJ1-4, the V gene TRBV27; 9 bases are a match to TRBD1. This CDR3 contains 16 residues. Germline loops: CDR1 MNHEY, CDR2 SMNVEV (reference sequence). The trim removed 5 bases at V and 8 bases at J, leaving 12 bases unmatched. CDR3 residues: CASSPLTGGSREKLFF. The CDR3 region has the DNA TGTGCCAGCAGTCCCCTAACAGGGGGCTCTCGGGAAAAACTGTTTTTT.

V and J are TRBV7-2 and TRBJ1-5; D remains ambiguous. The CDR3 extends over 13 amino acids. The germline CDR1 and CDR2 sequences are SGHTA and FQGNSA. Trimming removed 10 bases from V and 8 bases from J, with 18 bases in between. In DNA, the CDR3 is TGTGCCACCGGCAAGGGCCGTTGGGAGCCCCAGCATTTT. Translating it yields CATGKGRWEPQHF.

V gene TRBV4-3 combines with J gene TRBJ1-4, with TRBD1 identical over 10 bases. CDR3 size: 15 residues. J gave up 14 bases and V 4 bases, and 13 bases lay outside the gene matches. Germline lookup yields CDR1 LGHNA and CDR2 YSLEER. In DNA form, the CDR3 reads TGCGCCAGCAGCCCCGGGACAGGGGATAGCAAAGGGCTGTTTTTT. Translating gives CASSPGTGDSKGLFF.

The genes are TRBV28 and TRBJ1-2, with 10 nucleotides matching TRBD1. This CDR3 has 15 residues. CDR1 is MDHEN and CDR2 is SYDVKM in the germline V gene. V lost 3 bases, J lost 6 bases, and 7 bases stayed unmatched. In DNA, the CDR3 is TGTGCCAGCAGTTTTCACGACAGGGGGCGGAATGGCTACACCTTC. This encodes CASSFHDRGRNGYTF.

This chain joins TRBV7-9 and TRBJ2-7, with a weak D call TRBD1 (6 bases). The V gene lost 5 bases and the J gene lost 2 bases, with 13 bases spanning the gap. The CDR3 spans 14 residues. Germline V lookup: CDR1 SEHNR, CDR2 FQNEAQ (reference sequence). CDR3 DNA sequence: TGTGCCAGCAGCATCGCAGGGGAGCCCTACGAGCAGTACTTC. Translating it yields CASSIAGEPYEQYF. Full variable domain (rest looked up from reference TRBV7-9 and TRBJ2-7): DTGVSQNPRHKITKRGQNVTFRCDPISEHNRLYWYRQTLGQGPEFLTYFQNEAQLEKSRLLSDRFSAERPKGSFSTLEIQRTEQGDSAMYLCASSIAGEPYEQYFGPGTRLTVT.

The chain is built from TRBV10-3 and TRBJ2-3; 8 positions agree with TRBD1. The CDR3 runs 14 residues. Trimming took 7 bases from V and 2 from J; bases not matched to a gene: 5. Germline CDR1 is ENHRY and CDR2 is SYGVKD. The CDR3 nucleotides are TGTGCCATCAACTTGGGACAGGACACAGATACGCAGTATTTT. Translated: CAINLGQDTDTQYF.

The CDR3 region is CASTQTGVEQYF. CDR3 DNA sequence: TGTGCCAGCACGCAAACAGGGGTCGAGCAGTACTTC. The gene calls are TRBV6-6 and TRBJ2-1, with 7 bases aligning to TRBD1. The tail of the sequence fits TRBJ2-7 better, so the J call may be wrong. The CDR3 consists of 12 residues. The germline V gene has CDR1 MNHNY and CDR2 SVGAGI (reference sequence).

The chain uses TRBV3-1 and TRBJ2-3, with TRBD1 matching over 7 bases. CDR1 and CDR2 from the germline V gene are LGHDT and YNNKEL (reference sequence). The CDR3 is 15 residues long. V lost 4 bases, J lost 2 bases, and 6 bases stayed unmatched. The CDR3 DNA reads as TGTGCCAGCAGCCTGAGGGACAGAACCACAGATACGCAGTATTTT. Protein: CASSLRDRTTDTQYF.

The table lists this clonotype with many counts. At one of its ends the junction is not consistent with the germline gene, which may arise from a read error. This sequence joins TRBV2 and TRBJ2-7; 13 bases match TRBD2. CDR1 and CDR2 (germline): SNHLY, FYNNEI. The CDR3 is made up of 15 amino acids. The CDR3 region is CASSEGLAGAYEQYF. The CDR3 DNA reads as TGCGCCAGCAGCGAAGGACTAGCGGGGGCCTACGAGCAGTACTTC.

V is TRBV7-9 and J is TRBJ2-3, with 7 bases lining up with TRBD2. The trim removed 5 bases at V and 0 bases at J, leaving 8 bases unmatched. The CDR3 extends over 16 amino acids. Looked up from germline, CDR1 is SEHNR and CDR2 is FQNEAQ (reference sequence). The CDR3 loop reads CASSEKLASSTDTQYF. The CDR3 bases are TGTGCCAGCAGCGAGAAACTAGCGTCTAGCACAGATACGCAGTATTTT.

This clonotype was seen more than once but under ten times. The V and J genes are TRBV11-2 and TRBJ2-1, with D maybe TRBD2 (5 bases). CDR1 and CDR2 from the germline V gene are SGHAT and FQNNGV. The CDR3 is 14 residues long. Trimming left V 5 bases short and J 8 bases short, with 16 bases between. CDR3 in DNA: TGTGCCAGCAGCGTGGGCCTAATTAGCGATGAGCAGTTCTTC. It is translated as CASSVGLISDEQFF.

The chain uses TRBV20-1 and TRBJ2-3; D perhaps matches TRBD2 (6 bases). V lost 4 bases, J lost 8 bases, and 16 bases lay in between. The CDR3 is 13 amino acids. From germline, CDR1 is DFQATT and CDR2 SNEGSKA (reference sequence). The CDR3 nucleotides read TGCAGTGCTAACAGCGGGCCAGTTGGTACGCAGTATTTT. This encodes CSANSGPVGTQYF.

This clonotype was seen more than once but under ten times. V is TRBV7-6 and J is TRBJ2-7; TRBD2 matches 14 bases. The J segment lost 1 base and the V segment lost 0 bases, leaving 8 bases of the junction unmatched. The CDR3 spans 19 residues. Germline CDR1 and CDR2: SGHVS and FNYEAQ. The CDR3: CASSLAPPGLAGESYEQYF. The CDR3 DNA follows: TGTGCCAGCAGCTTAGCGCCACCGGGACTAGCGGGGGAATCCTACGAGCAGTACTTC. Full variable domain (remainder filled in from reference TRBV7-6 and TRBJ2-7): GAGVSQSPRYKVTKRGQDVALRCDPISGHVSLYWYRQALGQGPEFLTYFNYEAQQDKSGLPNDRFSAERPEGSISTLTIQRTEQRDSAMYRCASSLAPPGLAGESYEQYFGPGTRLTVT.

For the CDR3, the DNA is TGCGCCAGCGCCTACGGACAGGGGGCTTACGAGCAGTACTTC. This codes for CASAYGQGAYEQYF. The V and J genes are TRBV5-1 and TRBJ2-7, with 11 positions matching TRBD1. The junction had 7 bases not matched to a gene; V was cut back by 7 bases and J by 4 bases. Germline V CDR1 and CDR2: SGHRS, YFSETQ. The CDR3 length is 14 residues.

The V gene is TRBV20-1, the J gene TRBJ2-7; 9 bases fit TRBD1. Germline lookup yields CDR1 DFQATT and CDR2 SNEGSKA (reference sequence). J was trimmed by 5 bases and V by 2 bases; bases with no gene match: 25. CDR3 length: 20 residues. In DNA form, the CDR3 reads TGCAGTGCTAGAAACGTGAACCCGGGACAGGGTTATAAGGGTTACAACGAGCAGTACTTC. This codes for CSARNVNPGQGYKGYNEQYF.

The rearrangement joins TRBV11-2 to TRBJ2-5; TRBD2 might be the D (6 bases). The germline gives CDR1 SGHAT, CDR2 FQNNGV. V lost 5 bases, J lost 0 bases, and 13 bases lay in between. CDR3 length equals 15 residues. DNA of the CDR3: TGTGCCAGCAGCCCAGAGGGAGGTTACCAAGAGACCCAGTACTTC. This gives the protein CASSPEGGYQETQYF.

This chain connects TRBV3-1 to TRBJ2-2; D possibly matches TRBD1 or TRBD2 (5 bases each). This CDR3 comprises 15 residues. V shed 6 bases and J shed 3 bases, with 14 bases lying between them. Germline V CDR1 and CDR2: LGHDT, YNNKEL (reference sequence). CDR3 loop: CASSPWDGDTGELFF. The CDR3 nucleotides are TGTGCCAGCAGTCCCTGGGACGGGGACACCGGGGAGCTGTTTTTT. Full variable domain (remainder filled in from reference TRBV3-1 and TRBJ2-2): DTAVSQTPKYLVTQMGNDKSIKCEQNLGHDTMYWYKQDSKKFLKIMFSYNNKELIINETVPNRFSPKSPDKAHLNLHINSLELGDSAVYFCASSPWDGDTGELFFGEGSRLTVL.

This clonotype occurred once. This sequence joins TRBV6-6 and TRBJ1-4; no reliable D call. V lost 6 bases to trimming and J lost 8 bases, with 10 bases between them. This CDR3 spans 12 amino acids. Germline assignment: CDR1 MNHNY and CDR2 SVGAGI (reference sequence). The CDR3 DNA reads as TGTGCCAGCAGCGGAGGGTCCGAAAAACTGTTTTTT. Translation gives CASSGGSEKLFF.